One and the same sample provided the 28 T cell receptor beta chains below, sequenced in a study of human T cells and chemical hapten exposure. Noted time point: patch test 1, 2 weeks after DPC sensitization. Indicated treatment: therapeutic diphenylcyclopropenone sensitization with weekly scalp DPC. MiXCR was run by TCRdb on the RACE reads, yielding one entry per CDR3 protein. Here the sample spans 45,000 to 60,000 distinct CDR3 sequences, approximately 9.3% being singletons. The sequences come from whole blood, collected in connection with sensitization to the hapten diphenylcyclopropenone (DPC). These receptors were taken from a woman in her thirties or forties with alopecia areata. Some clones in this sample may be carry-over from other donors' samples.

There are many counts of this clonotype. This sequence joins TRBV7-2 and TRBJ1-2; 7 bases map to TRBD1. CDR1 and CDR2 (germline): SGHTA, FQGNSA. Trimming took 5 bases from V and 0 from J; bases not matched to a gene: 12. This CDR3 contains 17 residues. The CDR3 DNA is TGTGCCAGCAGCAGGCGGCAACGGGACAGTCCTAACTATGGCTACACCTTC. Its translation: CASSRRQRDSPNYGYTF.

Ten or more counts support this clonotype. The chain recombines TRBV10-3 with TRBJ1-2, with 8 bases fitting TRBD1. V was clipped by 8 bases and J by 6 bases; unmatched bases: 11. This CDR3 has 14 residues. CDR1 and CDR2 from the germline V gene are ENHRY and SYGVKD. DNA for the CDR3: TGTGCCATCGGGGCAGGGGGCGCCAATAATGGCTACACCTTC. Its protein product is CAIGAGGANNGYTF.

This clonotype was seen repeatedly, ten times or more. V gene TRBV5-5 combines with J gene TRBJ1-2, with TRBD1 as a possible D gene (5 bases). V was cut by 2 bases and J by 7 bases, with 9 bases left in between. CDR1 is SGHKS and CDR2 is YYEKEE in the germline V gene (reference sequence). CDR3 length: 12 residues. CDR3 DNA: TGTGCCAGCAGCTTTTCAGGGTCTGGCTACACCTTC. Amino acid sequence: CASSFSGSGYTF.

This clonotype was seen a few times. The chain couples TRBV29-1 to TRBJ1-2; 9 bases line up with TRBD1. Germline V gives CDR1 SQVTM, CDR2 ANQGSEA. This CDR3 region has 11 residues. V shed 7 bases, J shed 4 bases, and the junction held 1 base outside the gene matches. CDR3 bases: TGCAGCGCGGGACAGGGCTATGGCTACACCTTC. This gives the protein CSAGQGYGYTF.

CDR3 bases: TGTGCCAGCAAGGGGGGCAATCAGCCCCAGCATTTT. Protein: CASKGGNQPQHF. This chain connects TRBV28 to TRBJ1-5; TRBD1 is a possible D gene (6 bases). The germline V gene has CDR1 MDHEN and CDR2 SYDVKM. The CDR3 contains 12 residues. V was trimmed by 7 bases and J by 2 bases, leaving 6 bases between them. The complete variable domain, with remaining parts taken from reference TRBV28 and TRBJ1-5, reads DVKVTQSSRYLVKRTGEKVFLECVQDMDHENMFWYRQDPGLGLRLIYFSYDVKMKEKGDIPEGYSVSREKKERFSLILESASTNQTSMYLCASKGGNQPQHFGDGTRLSIL.

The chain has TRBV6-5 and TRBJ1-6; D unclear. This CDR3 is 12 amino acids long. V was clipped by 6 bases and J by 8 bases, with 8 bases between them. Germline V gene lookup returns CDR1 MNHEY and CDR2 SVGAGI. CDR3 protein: CASRYRHSPLHF. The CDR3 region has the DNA TGTGCCAGCAGATACAGACATTCACCCCTCCACTTT.

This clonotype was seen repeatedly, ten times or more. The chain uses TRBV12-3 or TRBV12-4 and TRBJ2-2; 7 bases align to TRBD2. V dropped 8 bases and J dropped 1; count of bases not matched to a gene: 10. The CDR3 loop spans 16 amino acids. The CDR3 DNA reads TGTGCCAGCTTCAACTTGGTAGCGGGGAACACCGGGGAGCTGTTTTTT. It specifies CASFNLVAGNTGELFF.

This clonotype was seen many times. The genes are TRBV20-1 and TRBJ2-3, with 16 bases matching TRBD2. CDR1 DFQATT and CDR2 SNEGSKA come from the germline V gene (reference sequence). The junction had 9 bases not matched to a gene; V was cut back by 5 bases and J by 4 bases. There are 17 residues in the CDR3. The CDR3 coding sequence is TGCAGTGCTCCCGGGACTAGCGGGGGGGCCCGTTCAGATACGCAGTATTTT. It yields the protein CSAPGTSGGARSDTQYF.

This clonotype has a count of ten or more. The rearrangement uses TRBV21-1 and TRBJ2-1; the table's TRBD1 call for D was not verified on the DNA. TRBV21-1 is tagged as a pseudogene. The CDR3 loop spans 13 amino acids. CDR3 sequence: CASIRSPGTEQFF. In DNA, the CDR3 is TGTGCCAGCATCCGCTCCCCCGGGACAGAGCAGTTCTTC.

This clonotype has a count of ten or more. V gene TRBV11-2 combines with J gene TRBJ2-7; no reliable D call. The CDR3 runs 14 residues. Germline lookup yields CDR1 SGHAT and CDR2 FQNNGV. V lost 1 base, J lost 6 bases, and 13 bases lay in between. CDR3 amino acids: CASSLVDLPTEQYF. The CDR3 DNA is TGTGCCAGCAGCTTAGTCGACCTCCCCACCGAGCAGTACTTC.

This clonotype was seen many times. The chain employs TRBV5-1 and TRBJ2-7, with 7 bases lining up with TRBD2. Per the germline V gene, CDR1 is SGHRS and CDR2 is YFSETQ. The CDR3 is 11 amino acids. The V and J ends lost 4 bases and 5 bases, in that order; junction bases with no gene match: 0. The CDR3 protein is CASSLADEQYF. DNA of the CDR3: TGCGCCAGCAGCCTAGCGGACGAGCAGTACTTC.

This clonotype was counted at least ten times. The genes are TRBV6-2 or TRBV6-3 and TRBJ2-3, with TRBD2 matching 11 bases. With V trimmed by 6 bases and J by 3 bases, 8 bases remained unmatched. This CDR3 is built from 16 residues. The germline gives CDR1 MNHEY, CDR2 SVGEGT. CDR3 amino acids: CASSRPGTSGTDTQYF. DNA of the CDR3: TGTGCCAGCAGCCGACCCGGGACTAGCGGTACAGATACGCAGTATTTT.

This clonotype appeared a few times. CDR3 sequence reads: CASSHPTGTGETYEQYF. The DNA of the CDR3 is TGTGCCAGCAGCCATCCAACCGGGACAGGAGAGACCTACGAGCAGTACTTC. The V gene is TRBV9, the J gene TRBJ2-7; 8 bases fit TRBD1. V trimming: 4 bases; J trimming: 2 bases; junction bases outside the gene matches: 14. The CDR3 has 17 amino acids. Germline CDR1 reads SGDLS; CDR2 reads YYNGEE.

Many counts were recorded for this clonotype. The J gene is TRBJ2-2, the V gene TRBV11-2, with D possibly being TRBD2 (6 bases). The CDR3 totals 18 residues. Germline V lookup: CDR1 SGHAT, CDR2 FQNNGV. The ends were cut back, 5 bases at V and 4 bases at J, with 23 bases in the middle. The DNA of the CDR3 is TGTGCCAGCAGCCTTTGGGTGTCTAGCGTGCGGAGCACCGGGGAGCTGTTTTTT. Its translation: CASSLWVSSVRSTGELFF.

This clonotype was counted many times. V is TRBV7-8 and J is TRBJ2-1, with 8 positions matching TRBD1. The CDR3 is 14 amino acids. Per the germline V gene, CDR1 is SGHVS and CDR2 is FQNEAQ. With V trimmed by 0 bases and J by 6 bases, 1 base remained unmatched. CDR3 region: CASSLAQGANEQFF. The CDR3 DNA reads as TGTGCCAGCAGCTTAGCGCAGGGGGCCAATGAGCAGTTCTTC.

CDR3 sequence reads: CASSMDRGGQPQHF. The CDR3 DNA sequence: TGTGCCAGCAGCATGGACAGGGGCGGACAGCCCCAGCATTTT. The chain recombines TRBV7-2 with TRBJ1-5, with 9 positions matching TRBD1. Germline V gene data show CDR1 as SGHTA and CDR2 as FQGNSA. V dropped 5 bases and J dropped 7; count of bases not matched to a gene: 6. This CDR3 contains 14 residues.

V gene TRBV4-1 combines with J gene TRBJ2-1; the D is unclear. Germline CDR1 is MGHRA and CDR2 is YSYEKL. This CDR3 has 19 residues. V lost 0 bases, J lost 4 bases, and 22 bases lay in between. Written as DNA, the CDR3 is TGCGCCAGCAGCCAAGACTCAACTTTCGGATCTGGGAAATACAATGAGCAGTTCTTC. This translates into CASSQDSTFGSGKYNEQFF.

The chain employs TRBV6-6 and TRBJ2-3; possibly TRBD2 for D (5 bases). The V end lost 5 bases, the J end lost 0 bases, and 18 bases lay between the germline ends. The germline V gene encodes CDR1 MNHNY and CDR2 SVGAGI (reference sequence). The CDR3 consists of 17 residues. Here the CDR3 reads CASSPGPAATSTDTQYF. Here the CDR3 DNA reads TGTGCCAGCAGTCCTGGACCAGCGGCCACTAGCACAGATACGCAGTATTTT.

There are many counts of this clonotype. Written as DNA, the CDR3 is TGTGCCAGCAGTCCGGACAGGGCGCGTCAGCCCCAGCATTTT. Residues: CASSPDRARQPQHF. V gene TRBV12-3 or TRBV12-4 combines with J gene TRBJ1-5; 8 positions agree with TRBD1. The CDR3 totals 14 residues. Trimming took 5 bases from V and 6 from J; bases not matched to a gene: 6.

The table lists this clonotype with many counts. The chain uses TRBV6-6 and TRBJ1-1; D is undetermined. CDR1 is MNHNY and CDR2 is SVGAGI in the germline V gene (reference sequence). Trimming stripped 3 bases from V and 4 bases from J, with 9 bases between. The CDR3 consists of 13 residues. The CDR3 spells CASSYARVTEAFF. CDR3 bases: TGTGCCAGCAGTTATGCGAGGGTCACTGAAGCTTTCTTT.

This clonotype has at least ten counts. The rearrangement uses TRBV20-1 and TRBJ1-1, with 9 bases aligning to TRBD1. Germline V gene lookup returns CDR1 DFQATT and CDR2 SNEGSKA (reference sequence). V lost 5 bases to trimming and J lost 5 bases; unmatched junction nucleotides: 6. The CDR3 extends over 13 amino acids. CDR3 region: CSAGTGKVTEAFF. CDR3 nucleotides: TGCAGTGCTGGGACAGGGAAGGTGACTGAAGCTTTCTTT.

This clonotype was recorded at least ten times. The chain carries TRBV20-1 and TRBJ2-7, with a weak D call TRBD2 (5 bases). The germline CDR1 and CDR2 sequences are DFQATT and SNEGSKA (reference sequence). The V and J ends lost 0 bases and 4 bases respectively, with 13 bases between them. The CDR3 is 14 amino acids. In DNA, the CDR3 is TGCAGTGCTAGAGATCAAGGAGGACTGTACGAGCAGTACTTC. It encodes CSARDQGGLYEQYF.

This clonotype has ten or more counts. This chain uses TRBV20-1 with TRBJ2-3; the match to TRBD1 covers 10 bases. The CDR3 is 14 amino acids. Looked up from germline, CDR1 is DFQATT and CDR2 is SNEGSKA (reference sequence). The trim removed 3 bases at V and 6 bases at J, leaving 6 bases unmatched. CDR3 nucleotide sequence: TGCAGTGCTAGCCGACAGGGGGCTAGGGATACGCAGTATTTT. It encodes CSASRQGARDTQYF.

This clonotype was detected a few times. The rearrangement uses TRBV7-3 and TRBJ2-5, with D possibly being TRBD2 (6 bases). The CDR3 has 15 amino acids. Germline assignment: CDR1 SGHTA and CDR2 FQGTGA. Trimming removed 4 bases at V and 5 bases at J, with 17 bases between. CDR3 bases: TGTGCCAGCAGCTCCTCCCCGACTAGGCCGGAGACCCAGTACTTC. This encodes CASSSSPTRPETQYF.

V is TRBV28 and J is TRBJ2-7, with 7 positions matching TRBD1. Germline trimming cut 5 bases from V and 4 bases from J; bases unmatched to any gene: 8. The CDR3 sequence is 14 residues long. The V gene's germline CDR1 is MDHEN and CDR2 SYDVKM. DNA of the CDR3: TGTGCCAGCAGTCTGCCGGGACAGATTTACGAGCAGTACTTC. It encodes CASSLPGQIYEQYF.

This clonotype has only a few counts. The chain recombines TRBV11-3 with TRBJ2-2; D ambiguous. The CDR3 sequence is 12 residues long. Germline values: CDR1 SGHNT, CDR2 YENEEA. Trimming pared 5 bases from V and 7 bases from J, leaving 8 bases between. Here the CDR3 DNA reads TGTGCCAGCAGCCCCCAACTCGGGGAGCTGTTTTTT. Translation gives CASSPQLGELFF.

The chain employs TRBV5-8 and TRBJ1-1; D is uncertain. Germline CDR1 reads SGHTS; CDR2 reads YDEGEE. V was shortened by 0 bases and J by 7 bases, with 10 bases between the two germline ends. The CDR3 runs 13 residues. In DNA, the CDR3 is TGTGCCAGCAGCTTGGACCCCCACAGTGAAGCTTTCTTT. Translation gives CASSLDPHSEAFF.

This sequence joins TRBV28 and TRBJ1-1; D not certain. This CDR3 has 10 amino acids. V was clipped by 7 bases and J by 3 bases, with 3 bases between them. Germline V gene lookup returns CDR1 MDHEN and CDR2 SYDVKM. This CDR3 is CASIDTEAFF. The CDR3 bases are TGTGCCAGCATCGACACTGAAGCTTTCTTT.